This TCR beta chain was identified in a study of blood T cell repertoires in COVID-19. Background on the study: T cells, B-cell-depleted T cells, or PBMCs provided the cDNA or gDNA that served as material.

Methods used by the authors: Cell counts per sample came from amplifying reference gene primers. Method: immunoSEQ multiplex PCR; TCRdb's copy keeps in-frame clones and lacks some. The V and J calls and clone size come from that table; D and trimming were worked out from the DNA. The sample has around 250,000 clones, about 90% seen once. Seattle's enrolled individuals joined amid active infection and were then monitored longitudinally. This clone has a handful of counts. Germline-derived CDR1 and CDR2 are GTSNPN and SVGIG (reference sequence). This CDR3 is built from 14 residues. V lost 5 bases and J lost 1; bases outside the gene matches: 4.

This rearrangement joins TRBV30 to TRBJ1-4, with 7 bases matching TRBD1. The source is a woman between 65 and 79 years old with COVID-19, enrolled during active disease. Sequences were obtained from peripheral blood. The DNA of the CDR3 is TGTGCCTGGGCTACAGGGGAAACTAATGAAAAACTGTTTTTT. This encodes CAWATGETNEKLFF.